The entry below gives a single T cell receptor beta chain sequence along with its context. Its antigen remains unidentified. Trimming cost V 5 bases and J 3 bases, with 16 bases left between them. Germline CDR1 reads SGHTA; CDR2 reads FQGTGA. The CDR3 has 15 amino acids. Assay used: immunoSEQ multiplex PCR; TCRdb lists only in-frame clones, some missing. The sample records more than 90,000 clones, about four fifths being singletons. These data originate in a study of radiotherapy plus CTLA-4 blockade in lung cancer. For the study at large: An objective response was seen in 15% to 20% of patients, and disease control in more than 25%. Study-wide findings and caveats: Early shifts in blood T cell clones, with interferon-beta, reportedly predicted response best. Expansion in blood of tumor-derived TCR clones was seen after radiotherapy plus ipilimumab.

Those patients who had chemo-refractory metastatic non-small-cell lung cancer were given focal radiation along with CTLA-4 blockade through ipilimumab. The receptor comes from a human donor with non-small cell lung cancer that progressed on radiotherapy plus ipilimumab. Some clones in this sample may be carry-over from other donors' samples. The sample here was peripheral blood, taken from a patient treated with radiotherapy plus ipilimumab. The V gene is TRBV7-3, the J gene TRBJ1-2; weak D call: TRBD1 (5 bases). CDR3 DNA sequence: TGTGCCAGCAGCCCCCGAGACAGACGAGACTATGGCTACACCTTC. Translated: CASSPRDRRDYGYTF.